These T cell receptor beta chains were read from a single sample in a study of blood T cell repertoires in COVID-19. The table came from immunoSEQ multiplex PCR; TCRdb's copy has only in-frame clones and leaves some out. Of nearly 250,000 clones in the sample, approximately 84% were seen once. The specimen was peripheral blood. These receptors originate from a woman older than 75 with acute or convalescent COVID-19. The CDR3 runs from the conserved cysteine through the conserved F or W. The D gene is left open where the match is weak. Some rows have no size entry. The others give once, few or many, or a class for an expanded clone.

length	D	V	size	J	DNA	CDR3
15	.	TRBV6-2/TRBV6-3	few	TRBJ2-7	TGTGCCAGCAGTTACTACGGCGGGGTCTCCTACGAGCAGTACTTC	CASSYYGGVSYEQYF
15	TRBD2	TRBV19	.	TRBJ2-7	TGTGCCAGTAGTATACTAGCGGCGGACTCCTACGAGCAGTACTTC	CASSILAADSYEQYF
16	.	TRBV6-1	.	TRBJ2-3	TGTGCCAGCAGTGCGATAACAGGGTCCACCACAGATACGCAGTATTTT	CASSAITGSTTDTQYF
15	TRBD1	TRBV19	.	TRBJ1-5	TGTGCCAGTAGTAGGTCCGGGACAGGGCTTCTTTCCCAGCATTTT	CASSRSGTGLLSQHF
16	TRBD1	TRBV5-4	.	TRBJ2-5	TGTGCCAGCAGCTTTGACCGGGACAGCACGCAAGAGACCCAGTACTTC	CASSFDRDSTQETQYF
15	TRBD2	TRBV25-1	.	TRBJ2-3	TGTGCCAGCAGTGACAGGTTAGCGGGAGGGGATACGCAGTATTTT	CASSDRLAGGDTQYF
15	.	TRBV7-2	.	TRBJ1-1	TGTGCCAGCAGCTTACCCCTCCCGGGGAACACTGAAGCTTTCTTT	CASSLPLPGNTEAFF
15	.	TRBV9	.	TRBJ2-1	TGTGCCAGCAGCGTGGGACTTGTTGGGCCCAATGAGCAGTTCTTC	CASSVGLVGPNEQFF
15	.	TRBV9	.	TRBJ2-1	TGTGCCAGCAGCCCGACTAGTCCCTCCTACAATGAGCAGTTCTTC	CASSPTSPSYNEQFF
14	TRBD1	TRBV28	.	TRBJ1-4	TGTGCCAGCAGTAAGCGACAGGGAAGGGAAAAACTGTTTTTT	CASSKRQGREKLFF
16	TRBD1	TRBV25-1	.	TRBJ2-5	TGTGCCAGCAGTGACCCCCGAGACAGGGTTCCAGAGACCCAGTACTTC	CASSDPRDRVPETQYF
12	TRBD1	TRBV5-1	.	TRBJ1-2	TGCGCCAGCAGCATGGACAGGGGCGGCTACACCTTC	CASSMDRGGYTF
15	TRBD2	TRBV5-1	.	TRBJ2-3	TGCGCCAGCAGCAGGGGACTAGGGCGCACAGATACGCAGTATTTT	CASSRGLGRTDTQYF
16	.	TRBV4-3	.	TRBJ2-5	TGCGCCAGCAGCCAAGCTGGGGGCAGCCGTCAAGAGACCCAGTACTTC	CASSQAGGSRQETQYF
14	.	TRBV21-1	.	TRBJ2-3	TGTGCCAAGGGCTGGGGGCGCTTCACAGATACGCAGTATTTT	CAKGWGRFTDTQYF
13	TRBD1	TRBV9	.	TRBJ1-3	TGTGCCAGCAGCGTATCCGTTCGGGACAGGATATATTTT	CASSVSVRDRIYF
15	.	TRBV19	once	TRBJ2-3	TGTGCCAGTAGTGGGCGGGACCAGCGTGTAGATACGCAGTATTTT	CASSGRDQRVDTQYF
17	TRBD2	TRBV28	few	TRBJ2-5	TGTGCCAGCAGTTTCGGCCCCGGGACTAACTCCCAAGAGACCCAGTACTTC	CASSFGPGTNSQETQYF
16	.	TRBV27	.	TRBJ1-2	TGTGCCAGCAGTTTATCTCGGGGGTCAGCCGTAGAAGGCTACACCTTC	CASSLSRGSAVEGYTF
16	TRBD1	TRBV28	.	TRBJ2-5	TGTGCCAGCACCCATGTTGGCCGACAGGGAAAAGAGACCCAGTACTTC	CASTHVGRQGKETQYF
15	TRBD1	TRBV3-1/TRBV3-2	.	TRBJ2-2	TGTGCCAGCAGCCAAGACAACAGGGGCACCGGGGAGCTGTTTTTT	CASSQDNRGTGELFF
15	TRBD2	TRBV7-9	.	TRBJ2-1	TGTGCCAGCAGCTTTTATGGAGCGGGAGGGCCTGAGCAGTTCTTC	CASSFYGAGGPEQFF
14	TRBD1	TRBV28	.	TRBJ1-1	TGTGCCAGCACCAGACAGGGTATTAACACTGAAGCTTTCTTT	CASTRQGINTEAFF
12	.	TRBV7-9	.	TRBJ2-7	TGTGCCAGCAGCACCAACACAGCGGTGCAGTACTTC	CASSTNTAVQYF
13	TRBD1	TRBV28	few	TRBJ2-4	TGTGCCAGCAGTCGACGACAGGGAGACATTCAGTACTTC	CASSRRQGDIQYF
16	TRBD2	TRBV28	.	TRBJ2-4	TGTGCCAGCATAGGGACTAGCGGGAGAACGGTCAACATTCAGTACTTC	CASIGTSGRTVNIQYF
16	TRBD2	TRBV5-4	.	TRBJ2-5	TGTGCCAGCAGCTTGGGGACTAGCGGGGGGGGAAAGACCCAGTACTTC	CASSLGTSGGGKTQYF
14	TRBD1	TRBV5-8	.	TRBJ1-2	TGTGCCAGCAGCTTCCCCGACAGGGATAGAGGCTACACCTTC	CASSFPDRDRGYTF
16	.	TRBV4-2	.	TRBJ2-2	TGTGCCAGCAGCCCCGACCGTCGACAGGACACCGGGGAGCTGTTTTTT	CASSPDRRQDTGELFF
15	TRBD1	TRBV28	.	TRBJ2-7	TGTGCCAGCAGTTTATTGACAGGGGGAAATTACGAGCAGTACTTC	CASSLLTGGNYEQYF
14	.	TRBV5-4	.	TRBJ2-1	TGTGCCAGCAGCTCCCGGCAGGAGGGTGATGAGCAGTTCTTC	CASSSRQEGDEQFF
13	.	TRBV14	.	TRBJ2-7	TGTGCCAGCAGCCCAAAAGGGGCCTACGAGCAGTACTTC	CASSPKGAYEQYF